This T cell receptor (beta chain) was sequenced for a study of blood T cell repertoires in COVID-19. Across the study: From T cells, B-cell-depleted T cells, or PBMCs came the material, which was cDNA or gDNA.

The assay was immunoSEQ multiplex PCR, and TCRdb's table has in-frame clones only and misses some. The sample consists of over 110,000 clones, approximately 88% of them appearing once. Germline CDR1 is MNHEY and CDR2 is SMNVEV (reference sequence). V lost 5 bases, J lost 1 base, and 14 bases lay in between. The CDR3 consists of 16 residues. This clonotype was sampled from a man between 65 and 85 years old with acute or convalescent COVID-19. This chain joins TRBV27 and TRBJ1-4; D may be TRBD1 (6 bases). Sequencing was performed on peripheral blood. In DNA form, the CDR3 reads TGTGCCAGCAGTCCGCTCACCAGGGGAACTAATGAAAAACTGTTTTTT. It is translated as CASSPLTRGTNEKLFF.